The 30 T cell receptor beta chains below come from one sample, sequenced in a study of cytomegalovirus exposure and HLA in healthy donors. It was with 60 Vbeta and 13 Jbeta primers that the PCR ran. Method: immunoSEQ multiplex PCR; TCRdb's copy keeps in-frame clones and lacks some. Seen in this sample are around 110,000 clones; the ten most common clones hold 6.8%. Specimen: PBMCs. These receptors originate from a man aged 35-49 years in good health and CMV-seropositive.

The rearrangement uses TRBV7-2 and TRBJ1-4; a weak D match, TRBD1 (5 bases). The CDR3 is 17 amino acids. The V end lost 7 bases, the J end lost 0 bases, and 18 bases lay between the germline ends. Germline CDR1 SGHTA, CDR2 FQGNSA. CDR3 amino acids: CASTSYSSGATNEKLFF. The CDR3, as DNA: TGTGCCAGCACCTCATATTCTTCGGGGGCAACTAATGAAAAACTGTTTTTT.

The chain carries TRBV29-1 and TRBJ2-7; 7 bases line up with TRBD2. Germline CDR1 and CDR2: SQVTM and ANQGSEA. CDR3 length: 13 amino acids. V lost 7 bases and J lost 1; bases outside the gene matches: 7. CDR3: CSALAGDSYEQYF. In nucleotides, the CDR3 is TGCAGCGCTCTGGCGGGAGATTCCTACGAGCAGTACTTC.

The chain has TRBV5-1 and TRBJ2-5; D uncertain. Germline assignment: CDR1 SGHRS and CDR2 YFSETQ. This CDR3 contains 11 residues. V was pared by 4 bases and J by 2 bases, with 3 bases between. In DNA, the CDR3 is TGCGCCAGCAGCCTTCAAGAGACCCAGTACTTC. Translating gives CASSLQETQYF. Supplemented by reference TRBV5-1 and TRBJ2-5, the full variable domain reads KAGVTQTPRYLIKTRGQQVTLSCSPISGHRSVSWYQQTPGQGLQFLFEYFSETQRNKGNFPGRFSGRQFSNSRSEMNVSTLELGDSALYLCASSLQETQYFGPGTRLLVL.

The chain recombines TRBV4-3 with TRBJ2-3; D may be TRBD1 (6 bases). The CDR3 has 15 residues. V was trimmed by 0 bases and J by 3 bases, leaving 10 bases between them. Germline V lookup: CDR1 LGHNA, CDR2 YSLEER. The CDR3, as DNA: TGCGCCAGCAGCCAAGATTGGCAGGGGACAGATACGCAGTATTTT. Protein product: CASSQDWQGTDTQYF.

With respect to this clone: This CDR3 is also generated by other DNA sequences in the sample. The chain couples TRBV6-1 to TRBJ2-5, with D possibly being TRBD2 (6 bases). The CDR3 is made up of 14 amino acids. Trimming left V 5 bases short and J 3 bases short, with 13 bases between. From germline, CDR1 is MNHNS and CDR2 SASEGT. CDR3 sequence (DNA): TGTGCCAGCAGTAATCAGGGAGGTAAAGAGACCCAGTACTTC. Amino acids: CASSNQGGKETQYF.

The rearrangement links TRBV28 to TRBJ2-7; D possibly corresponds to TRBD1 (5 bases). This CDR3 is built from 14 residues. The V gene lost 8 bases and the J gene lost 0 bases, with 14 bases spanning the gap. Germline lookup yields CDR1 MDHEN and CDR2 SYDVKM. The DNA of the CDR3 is TGTGCCAGCCAGGGCGGCCCGAGCTCCTACGAGCAGTACTTC. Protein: CASQGGPSSYEQYF.

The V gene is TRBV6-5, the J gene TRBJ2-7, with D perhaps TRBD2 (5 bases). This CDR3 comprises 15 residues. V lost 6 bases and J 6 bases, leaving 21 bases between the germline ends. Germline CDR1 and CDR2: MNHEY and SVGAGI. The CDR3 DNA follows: TGTGCCAGCAGACAATCCGGGATCCCCACCACCGAGCAGTACTTC. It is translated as CASRQSGIPTTEQYF.

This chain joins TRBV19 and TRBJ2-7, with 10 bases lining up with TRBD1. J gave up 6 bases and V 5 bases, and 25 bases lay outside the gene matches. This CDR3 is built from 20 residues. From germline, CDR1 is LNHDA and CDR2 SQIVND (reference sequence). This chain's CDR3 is CASSYMTSGTGAADAAEQYF. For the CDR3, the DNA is TGTGCCAGTAGTTATATGACCTCCGGGACAGGGGCCGCCGATGCTGCCGAGCAGTACTTC.

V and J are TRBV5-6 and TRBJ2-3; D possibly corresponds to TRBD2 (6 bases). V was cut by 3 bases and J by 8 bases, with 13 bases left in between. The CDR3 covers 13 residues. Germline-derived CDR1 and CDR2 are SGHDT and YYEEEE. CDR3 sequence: CASSSVGGSTQYF. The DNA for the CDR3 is TGTGCCAGCAGCTCCGTTGGAGGGAGTACGCAGTATTTT.

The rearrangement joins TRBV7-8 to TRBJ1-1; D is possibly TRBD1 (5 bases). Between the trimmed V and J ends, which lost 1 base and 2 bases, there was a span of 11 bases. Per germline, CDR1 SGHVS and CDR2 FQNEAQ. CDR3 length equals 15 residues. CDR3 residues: CASSLGDGGNTEAFF. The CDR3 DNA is TGTGCCAGCAGCTTAGGGGACGGGGGAAACACTGAAGCTTTCTTT.

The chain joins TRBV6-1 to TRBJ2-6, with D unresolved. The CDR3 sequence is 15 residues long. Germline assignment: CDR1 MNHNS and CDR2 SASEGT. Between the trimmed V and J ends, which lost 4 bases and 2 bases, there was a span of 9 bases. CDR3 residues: CASSGPSPGANVLTF. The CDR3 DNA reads TGTGCCAGCAGTGGTCCCTCCCCTGGGGCCAACGTCCTGACTTTC.

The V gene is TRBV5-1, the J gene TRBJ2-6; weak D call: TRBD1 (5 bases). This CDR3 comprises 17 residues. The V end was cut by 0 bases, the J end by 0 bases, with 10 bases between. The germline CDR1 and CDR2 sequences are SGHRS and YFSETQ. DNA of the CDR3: TGCGCCAGCAGCTTGGCTGGGGCTACCTCTGGGGCCAACGTCCTGACTTTC. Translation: CASSLAGATSGANVLTF. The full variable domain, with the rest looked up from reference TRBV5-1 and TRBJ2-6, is KAGVTQTPRYLIKTRGQQVTLSCSPISGHRSVSWYQQTPGQGLQFLFEYFSETQRNKGNFPGRFSGRQFSNSRSEMNVSTLELGDSALYLCASSLAGATSGANVLTFGAGSRLTVL.

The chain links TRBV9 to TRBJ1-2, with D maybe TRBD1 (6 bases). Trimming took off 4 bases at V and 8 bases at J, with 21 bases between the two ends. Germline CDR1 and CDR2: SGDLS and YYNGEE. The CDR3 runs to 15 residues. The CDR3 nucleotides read TGTGCCAGCAGCATAAGACAGGCGGATACCGCCGGCTACACCTTC. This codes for CASSIRQADTAGYTF.

In nucleotides, the CDR3 is TGTGCCAGCAGTGAAGCCTTCCCGCGTGATACGCAGTATTTT. Encoded protein: CASSEAFPRDTQYF. The chain combines TRBV6-1 with TRBJ2-3; D uncertain. Germline assignment: CDR1 MNHNS and CDR2 SASEGT. V was shortened by 0 bases and J by 6 bases, with 10 bases between the two germline ends. The CDR3 sequence is 14 residues long.

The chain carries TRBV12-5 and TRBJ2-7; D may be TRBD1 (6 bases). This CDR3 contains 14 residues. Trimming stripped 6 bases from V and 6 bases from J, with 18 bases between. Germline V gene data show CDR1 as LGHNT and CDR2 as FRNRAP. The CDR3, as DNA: TGTGCTAGTGGGACAGGACATGGAATGGGCGAGCAGTACTTC. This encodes CASGTGHGMGEQYF.

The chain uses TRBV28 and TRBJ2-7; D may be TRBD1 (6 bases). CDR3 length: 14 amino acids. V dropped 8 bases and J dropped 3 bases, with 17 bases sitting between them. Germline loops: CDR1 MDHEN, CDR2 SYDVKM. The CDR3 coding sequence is TGTGCCAGCTGCTTAAGGACAGCCATCTACGAGCAGTACTTC. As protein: CASCLRTAIYEQYF.

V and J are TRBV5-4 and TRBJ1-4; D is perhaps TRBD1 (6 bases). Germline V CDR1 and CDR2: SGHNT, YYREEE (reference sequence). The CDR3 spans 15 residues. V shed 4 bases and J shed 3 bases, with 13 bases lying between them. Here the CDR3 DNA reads TGTGCCAGCAGCGGTGGACAGCGACCTAATGAAAAACTGTTTTTT. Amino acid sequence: CASSGGQRPNEKLFF. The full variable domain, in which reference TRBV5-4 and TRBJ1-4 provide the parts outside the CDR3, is ETGVTQSPTHLIKTRGQQVTLRCSSQSGHNTVSWYQQALGQGPQFIFQYYREEENGRGNFPPRFSGLQFPNYSSELNVNALELDDSALYLCASSGGQRPNEKLFFGSGTQLSVL.

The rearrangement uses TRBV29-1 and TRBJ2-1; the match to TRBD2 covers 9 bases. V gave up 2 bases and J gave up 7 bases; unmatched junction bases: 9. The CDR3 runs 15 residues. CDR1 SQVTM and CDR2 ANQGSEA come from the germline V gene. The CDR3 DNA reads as TGCAGCGTTGAACGGCCTAGCGGGACCCTGAATGAGCAGTTCTTC. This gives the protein CSVERPSGTLNEQFF.

For the CDR3, the DNA is TGTGCCAGTAGTATTAGGGGATTGAACACTGAAGCTTTCTTT. Protein product: CASSIRGLNTEAFF. The chain combines TRBV19 with TRBJ1-1; D is possibly TRBD1 (5 bases). Germline-derived CDR1 and CDR2 are LNHDA and SQIVND (reference sequence). Trimming removed 3 bases from V and 0 bases from J, with 8 bases in between. CDR3 size: 14 residues.

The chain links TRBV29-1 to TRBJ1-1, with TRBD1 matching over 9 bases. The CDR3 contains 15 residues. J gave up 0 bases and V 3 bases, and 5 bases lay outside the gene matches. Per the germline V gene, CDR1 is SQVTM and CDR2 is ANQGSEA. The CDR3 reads CSVDQGQGMNTEAFF. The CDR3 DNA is TGCAGCGTTGATCAGGGACAGGGCATGAACACTGAAGCTTTCTTT.

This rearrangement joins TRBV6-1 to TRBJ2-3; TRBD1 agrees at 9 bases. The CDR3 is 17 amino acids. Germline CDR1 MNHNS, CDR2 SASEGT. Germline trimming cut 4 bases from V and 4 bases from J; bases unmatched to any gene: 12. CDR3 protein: CASSALTGGARADTQYF. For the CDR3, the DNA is TGTGCCAGCAGTGCCTTGACAGGGGGAGCAAGGGCAGATACGCAGTATTTT.

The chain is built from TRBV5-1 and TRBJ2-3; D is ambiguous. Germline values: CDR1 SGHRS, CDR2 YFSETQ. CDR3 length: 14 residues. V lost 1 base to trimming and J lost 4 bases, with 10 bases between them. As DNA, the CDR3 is TGCGCCAGCAGCTTGTCCCTCGGGTCAGATACGCAGTATTTT. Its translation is CASSLSLGSDTQYF.

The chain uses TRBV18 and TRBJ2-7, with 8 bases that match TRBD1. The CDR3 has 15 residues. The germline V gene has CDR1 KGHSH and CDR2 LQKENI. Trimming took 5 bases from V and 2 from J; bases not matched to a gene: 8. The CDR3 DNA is TGTGCCAGCTCAAGAGGTGGGACAGGAGCCTACGAGCAGTACTTC. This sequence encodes CASSRGGTGAYEQYF.

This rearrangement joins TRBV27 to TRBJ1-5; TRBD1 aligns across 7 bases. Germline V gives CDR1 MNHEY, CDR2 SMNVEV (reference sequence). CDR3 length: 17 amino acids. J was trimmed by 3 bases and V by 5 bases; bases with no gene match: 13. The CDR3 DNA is TGTGCCAGCAGTCCTCGACAGGGAGGAACCTACAATCAGCCCCAGCATTTT. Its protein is CASSPRQGGTYNQPQHF.

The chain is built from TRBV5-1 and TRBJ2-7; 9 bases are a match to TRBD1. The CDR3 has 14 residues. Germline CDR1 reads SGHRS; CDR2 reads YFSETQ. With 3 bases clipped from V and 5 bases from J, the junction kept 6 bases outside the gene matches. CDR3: CASSSAGTGHEQYF. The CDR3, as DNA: TGCGCCAGCAGCTCGGCCGGGACAGGGCACGAGCAGTACTTC.

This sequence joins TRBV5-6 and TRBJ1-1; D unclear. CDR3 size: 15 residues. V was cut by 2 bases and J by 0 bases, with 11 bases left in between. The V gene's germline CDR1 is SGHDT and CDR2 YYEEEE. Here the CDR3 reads CASSFPRYMNTEAFF. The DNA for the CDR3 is TGTGCCAGCAGCTTTCCCAGATACATGAACACTGAAGCTTTCTTT.

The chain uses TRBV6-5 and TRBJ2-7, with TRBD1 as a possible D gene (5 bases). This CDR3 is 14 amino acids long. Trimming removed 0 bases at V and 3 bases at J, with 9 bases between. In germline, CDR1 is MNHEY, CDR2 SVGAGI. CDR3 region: CASSYSGTGYEQYF. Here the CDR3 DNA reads TGTGCCAGCAGTTACTCGGGTACAGGCTACGAGCAGTACTTC.

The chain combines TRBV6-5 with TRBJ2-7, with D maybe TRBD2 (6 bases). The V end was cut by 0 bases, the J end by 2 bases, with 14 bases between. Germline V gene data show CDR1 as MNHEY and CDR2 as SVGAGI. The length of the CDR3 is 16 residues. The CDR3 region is CASSYSSPRGTYEQYF. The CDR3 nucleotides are TGTGCCAGCAGTTACTCGAGTCCGCGGGGAACCTACGAGCAGTACTTC.

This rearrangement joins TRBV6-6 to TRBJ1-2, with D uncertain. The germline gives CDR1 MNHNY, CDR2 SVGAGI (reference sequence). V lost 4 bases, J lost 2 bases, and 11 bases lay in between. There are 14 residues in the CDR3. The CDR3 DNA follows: TGTGCCAGCAGTTCCCCTTCCGAGAACTATGGCTACACCTTC. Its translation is CASSSPSENYGYTF.

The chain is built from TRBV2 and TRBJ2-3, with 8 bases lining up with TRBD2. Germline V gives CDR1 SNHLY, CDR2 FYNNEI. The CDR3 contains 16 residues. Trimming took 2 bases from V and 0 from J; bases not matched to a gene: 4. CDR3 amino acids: CASSERLARSTDTQYF. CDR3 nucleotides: TGTGCCAGCAGTGAACGACTAGCGAGGAGCACAGATACGCAGTATTTT.